What follows is one T cell receptor (beta chain) and its context. The V segment lost 6 bases and the J segment 1 base; nucleotides outside the gene matches: 10. Germline lookup yields CDR1 MNHEY and CDR2 SVGEGT. This CDR3 is built from 16 residues. Those who participated ranged in age from roughly 18 to 89 years and resided in approximately 23 US areas. The sample belongs to a study of blood T cell repertoires in COVID-19. The repertoire was sequenced with immunoSEQ multiplex PCR; TCRdb's copy has only in-frame clones and lacks some. Of 200,000 to 300,000 clones detected, roughly nine tenths appear once; the ten largest clones hold over 2%.

The clonotype comes from a woman between 18 and 30 years old who had recovered from COVID-19. Sequencing was carried out using PBMCs or T cells enriched from blood (not recorded which). The chain is built from TRBV6-2 or TRBV6-3 and TRBJ2-7, with TRBD2 matching over 9 bases. In nucleotides, the CDR3 is TGTGCCAGCAGCCGCGCGGGGGGGACATCGTCCTACGAGCAGTACTTC. Its protein is CASSRAGGTSSYEQYF.